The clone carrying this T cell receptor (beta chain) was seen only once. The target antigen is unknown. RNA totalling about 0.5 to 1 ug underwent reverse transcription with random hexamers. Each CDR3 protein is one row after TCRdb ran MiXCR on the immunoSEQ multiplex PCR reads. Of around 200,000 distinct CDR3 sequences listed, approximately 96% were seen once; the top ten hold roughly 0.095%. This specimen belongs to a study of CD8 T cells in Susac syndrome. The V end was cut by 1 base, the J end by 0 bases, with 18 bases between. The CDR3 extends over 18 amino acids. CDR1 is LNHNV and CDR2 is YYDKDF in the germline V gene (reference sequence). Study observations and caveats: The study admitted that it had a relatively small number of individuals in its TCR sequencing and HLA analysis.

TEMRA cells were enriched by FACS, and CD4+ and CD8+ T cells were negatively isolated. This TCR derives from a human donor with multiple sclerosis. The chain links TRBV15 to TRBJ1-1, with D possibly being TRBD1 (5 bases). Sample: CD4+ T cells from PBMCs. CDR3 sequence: CATSRGDLSPLVNTEAFF. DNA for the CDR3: TGTGCCACCAGCAGAGGGGACTTATCCCCACTCGTGAACACTGAAGCTTTCTTT.